The 9 T cell receptor beta chains listed next were all sequenced from one sample in a study of blood T cells in healthy people across ages. Using a J-beta primer mix together with a sample-barcoded 5' primer, a second PCR was run for about 6 to 12 cycles. TCRdb passed the 5' RACE reads through MiXCR, listing each CDR3 protein once. Found here are 1.5 million or so distinct CDR3 sequences, 42% of them singletons; the top ten hold 7% to 9.5%. The sequencing input was blood. The receptors come from a woman aged 18 to 35 in good health.

This clonotype was picked up a small number of times. The chain employs TRBV20-1 and TRBJ2-4; 9 bases are shared with TRBD2. The last part of the DNA fits TRBJ2-5 better; the J call may be wrong. This CDR3 is 13 amino acids long. Germline CDR1 reads DFQATT; CDR2 reads SNEGSKA (reference sequence). The CDR3, as DNA: TGCAGTGTGACTAGCGGTATCTCGGAGACCCAGTACTTC. Amino acids: CSVTSGISETQYF.

The rearrangement links TRBV6-5 to TRBJ2-1; weak D call: TRBD1 (5 bases). This CDR3 region has 16 residues. Germline V gene lookup returns CDR1 MNHEY and CDR2 SVGAGI. The germline V and J ends were trimmed by 0 bases and 4 bases, with 13 bases remaining between them. The CDR3 region has the DNA TGTGCCAGCAGTTACTCGATCACAGGAGCATACAATGAGCAGTTCTTC. The encoded protein is CASSYSITGAYNEQFF.

V usage is TRBV28 and J usage is TRBJ2-1; D is unresolved. The germline V and J ends were trimmed by 3 bases and 9 bases, with 3 bases remaining between them. The length of the CDR3 is 10 residues. CDR1 and CDR2 from the germline V gene are MDHEN and SYDVKM. In DNA, the CDR3 is TGTGCCAGCAGTTTTAGTGAGCAGTTCTTC. This gives the protein CASSFSEQFF.

This chain uses TRBV5-1 with TRBJ2-5; either TRBD1 or TRBD2 may fit D (5 bases each). TRBJ2-7 explains the end of the DNA better; the J call may be wrong. The CDR3 extends over 16 amino acids. The germline V gene encodes CDR1 SGHRS and CDR2 YFSETQ. The CDR3 nucleotides are TGCGCCAGCAGCTCCGGAAAGACGACGCTGGGGGACGAGCAGTACTTC. It specifies CASSSGKTTLGDEQYF.

The chain couples TRBV24-1 to TRBJ2-7; no firm D call. Matching the DNA end better, TRBJ2-5 makes the J call doubtful. The germline gives CDR1 KGHDR, CDR2 SFDVKD. The CDR3 runs 13 residues. CDR3 DNA: TGTGCCACCAGTGAAAACCCAAAGCGGACCCAGTACTTC. Translated: CATSENPKRTQYF.

The V gene is TRBV9, the J gene TRBJ1-1, with TRBD1 as a possible D gene (6 bases). V gave up 6 bases and J gave up 0 bases, with 6 bases separating them. Germline CDR1 and CDR2: SGDLS and YYNGEE. This CDR3 region has 12 residues. The CDR3 sequence: CASTGVNTEAFF. The CDR3 coding sequence is TGTGCCAGCACAGGGGTGAACACTGAAGCTTTCTTT.

This clonotype was picked up a small number of times. An end of the junction differs from the germline gene, which may be a read error. The chain has TRBV6-6 and TRBJ1-1; D uncertain. Per the germline V gene, CDR1 is MNHNY and CDR2 is SVGAGI (reference sequence). The CDR3 totals 11 residues. CDR3 in DNA: TGTGCTAGCAACCGGAACACTGAAGCTTTCTTT. It yields the protein CASNRNTEAFF.

There are a few counts of this clonotype. The chain is built from TRBV28 and TRBJ2-7; D is ambiguous. V was cut by 6 bases and J by 0 bases, with 21 bases left in between. The CDR3 extends over 17 amino acids. The germline V gene encodes CDR1 MDHEN and CDR2 SYDVKM. The CDR3 spells CASSPARSPKSSYEQYF. CDR3 DNA: TGTGCCAGCAGCCCTGCCCGGTCTCCAAAAAGCTCCTACGAGCAGTACTTC.

The J gene is TRBJ1-2, the V gene TRBV20-1, with 7 bases matching TRBD1. Trimming at V came to 6 bases and at J to 8 bases, leaving 12 bases not matched to a gene. CDR1 is DFQATT and CDR2 is SNEGSKA in the germline V gene (reference sequence). There are 13 residues in the CDR3. The CDR3 region is CSARDSNSEGYTF. CDR3 DNA: TGCAGTGCCAGGGACAGTAATAGTGAAGGCTACACCTTC.